These T cell receptor beta chains were read from a single sample in a study of OX40 agonist ivuxolimab in advanced cancers. Using immunoSEQ multiplex PCR, the repertoire was profiled, and TCRdb retains in-frame clones only, with some absent. The sample shows about 20,000 clones, about nine tenths of them seen only once. The sequences come from CD4+ or CD8+ T cells sorted from blood, collected in a trial of the OX40 agonist ivuxolimab. The receptors shown here come from an adult with an advanced solid tumor such as melanoma, head and neck, liver or kidney cancer. The CDR3 runs from the conserved cysteine through the conserved F or W. A D gene is named only where the DNA matches it firmly. Only part of the rows carry a size: once, few, many, or a class if the clone is expanded.

V	D	J	size	CDR3	DNA
TRBV19	.	TRBJ1-5	few	CASSAGPGRPQHF	TGTGCCAGTAGTGCGGGGCCCGGGCGGCCCCAGCATTTT
TRBV19	TRBD1	TRBJ1-5	.	CASSTRTGSYNQPQHF	TGTGCCAGTAGTACCCGGACAGGATCATACAATCAGCCCCAGCATTTT
TRBV7-9	.	TRBJ2-7	.	CASSLGARGPYEQYF	TGTGCCAGCAGCTTAGGGGCTAGGGGACCCTACGAGCAGTACTTC
TRBV7-9	.	TRBJ2-5	medium-sized	CASSLVVAGESQETQYF	TGTGCCAGCAGCTTAGTAGTGGCAGGGGAAAGCCAAGAGACCCAGTACTTC
TRBV6-6	.	TRBJ2-7	.	CASSYGTLYEQYF	TGTGCCAGCAGTTACGGCACCCTCTACGAGCAGTACTTC
TRBV5-6	.	TRBJ2-7	.	CASSQAGVSYEQYF	TGTGCCAGCAGCCAGGCCGGGGTTTCCTACGAGCAGTACTTC
TRBV30	.	TRBJ1-5	.	CAWEDFPLGDNQPQHF	TGTGCCTGGGAGGACTTTCCCCTCGGTGACAATCAGCCCCAGCATTTT
TRBV29-1	.	TRBJ2-4	.	CSALDSTSNIQYF	TGCAGCGCCCTGGACAGTACTTCAAACATTCAGTACTTC
TRBV5-4	.	TRBJ2-5	.	CASSLVPRLRETQYF	TGTGCCAGCAGCTTGGTTCCGCGGTTGCGGGAGACCCAGTACTTC
TRBV5-6	.	TRBJ1-5	once	CASSLVGSGGNQPQHF	TGTGCCAGCAGCTTGGTCGGTTCCGGAGGTAATCAGCCCCAGCATTTT
TRBV13	TRBD2	TRBJ2-2	.	CASSFPSYSGGGIGELFF	TGTGCCAGCAGCTTCCCCTCGTATAGCGGGGGGGGTATCGGGGAGCTGTTTTTT
TRBV4-2	.	TRBJ2-2	.	CASSQEEGRRELFF	TGTGCCAGCAGCCAAGAAGAAGGCAGGCGGGAGCTGTTTTTT
TRBV19	.	TRBJ2-1	once	CASSIQGGGEQFF	TGTGCCAGTAGTATACAGGGGGGGGGTGAGCAGTTCTTC
TRBV7-8	.	TRBJ1-1	.	CASSLDSGVRGGTEAFF	TGTGCCAGCAGCTTAGATTCCGGGGTAAGAGGGGGCACTGAAGCTTTCTTT
TRBV5-5	.	TRBJ2-5	.	CASSLGSWETQYF	TGTGCCAGCAGCTTGGGTTCGTGGGAGACCCAGTACTTC
TRBV5-1	.	TRBJ2-7	.	CASSFHRVKGTDYEQYF	TGCGCCAGCAGCTTCCACAGGGTAAAAGGGACGGACTACGAGCAGTACTTC